This T cell receptor beta chain was found in a study of blood T cell repertoires in COVID-19 (TCRdb year 2020). For context, the study as a whole: Collaborator samples came from the United States, Italy and Spain and covered acute and convalescent phases of COVID-19. The prospective study material was composed of cDNA or gDNA derived from T cells, B-cell-depleted T cells, or PBMCs. Sample metadata almost always included a de-identified subject ID, COVID-19 status, age in years and sex. Samples came from the ongoing ImmuneRACE study (first 160 participants) plus 1,254 subjects from 6 global collaborators. HLA class I and class II types, where available, came from metadata supplied by the sample provider rather than from assay-based typing. The repertoires were released in a freely available public database meant as a resource for research on the immune response to SARS-CoV-2. Subjects who had been exposed to COVID-19, were actively infected with it, or had recovered from it provided the deeply sampled blood TCRbeta repertoires that made up the dataset.

TCRbeta CDR3 regions were amplified from genomic DNA using the immunoSEQ Assay, a bias-controlled multiplex PCR. In the original analysis: The number of nucleated cells in each sample was estimated from the amplification of reference gene primers within the assay. Sequence reads were collapsed and filtered to measure the absolute abundance of every unique TCRbeta CDR3 rearrangement. Productive Simpson clonality was computed per sample as the square root of Simpson's diversity index over productive rearrangements. Here the immuneACCESS table is served through TCRdb, limited to in-frame sequences with V and J called. Missing clones are a known gap in these copies; in checked studies unresolved V genes cover under half, and the rest lacks a known reason. V and J calls and clone size are copied from that table; D and trimming were computed from the DNA. The sample table contains roughly 260,000 clones; only one count was recorded for under 90% of them. The top ten hold roughly 3.1% of the sample.

Beyond this particular receptor, the publication reports: Clinical and demographic metadata were provided uncurated, with the amount varying by source and participant.

CDR1 and CDR2, looked up from the germline V gene, are KGHDR and SFDVKD. A distance of 4 bases separates the germline ends of V and J, which lose 3 bases and 2 bases respectively. Spanning cysteine to phenylalanine, the CDR3 consists of 13 amino acids. Of all the DNA, just the CDR3 is kept, 39 bases in frame from base 1. Collaborating institutions collected whole blood in K2EDTA tubes following their own protocols. For TCRbeta analysis, collaborators shipped samples in one of three forms: frozen whole blood, isolated PBMCs, or DNA extracted from either of those sample types. For this clone: Its antigen has not been determined. Per-base qualities were not stored, and no clone one base away is much larger.

This sequence uses TRBV24-1 and TRBJ1-5; the D gene assignment is ambiguous. This clonotype was sampled from a woman aged 18-30 years with acute or convalescent COVID-19. Sequencing was performed on peripheral blood. The CDR3 reads CATSDTGNQPQHF. The bases are TGTGCCACCAGTGATACGGGCAATCAGCCCCAGCATTTT.